The rows below give T cell receptor beta chains drawn from one sample of a study of CD8 T cells in Susac syndrome. Via MiXCR, TCRdb re-called the immunoSEQ multiplex PCR reads, giving one row per CDR3 protein. The sample has over 70,000 distinct CDR3 sequences, roughly 96% seen once. Source material: CD8+ T cells from PBMCs. These receptors originate from a human donor with Susac syndrome. The CDR3 runs from the conserved cysteine through the conserved F or W. The order of the fields is D gene, J gene, V gene, clone size, CDR3 DNA, CDR3 protein. The D gene is left open where the match is weak. Only part of the rows carry a size: once, few, many, or a class if the clone is expanded.

TRBD1	TRBJ2-5	TRBV29-1	-	TGCAGCGTTACGGACAGGGTGATGGAGACCCAGTACTTC	CSVTDRVMETQYF
TRBD1	TRBJ1-6	TRBV3-1	-	TGTGCCAGTCAGGGGGCGCATAATTCACCCCTCCACTTT	CASQGAHNSPLHF
-	TRBJ1-2	TRBV9	-	TGTGCCAGCAGCCCGAGCGAGGGGACCCATGGCTACACCTTC	CASSPSEGTHGYTF
-	TRBJ1-3	TRBV15	-	TGTGCCACCAGCGGGCTCATAAACACCATATATTTT	CATSGLINTIYF
-	TRBJ1-2	TRBV5-6	-	TGTGCCAGCAGCTTTAGGGAACACAGGGTTAACTATGGCTACACCTTC	CASSFREHRVNYGYTF
-	TRBJ2-7	TRBV2	-	TGTGCCAGCAGTGGGGGCCGTTTGGACGAGCAGTACTTC	CASSGGRLDEQYF
-	TRBJ1-6	TRBV5-4	-	TGTGCCAGCAGCTTGGCAGGGTATAATTCACCCCTCCACTTT	CASSLAGYNSPLHF
-	TRBJ1-5	TRBV6-5	-	TGTGCCAGCAGTTACGAGTACCCTAGCAATCAGCCCCAGCATTTT	CASSYEYPSNQPQHF
-	TRBJ2-7	TRBV20-1	-	TGCAGTGCTCCCGGGTTAAGGGGGCAGTACTTC	CSAPGLRGQYF
-	TRBJ1-5	TRBV20-1	-	TGCAGTGCTAGACCAATAACAGGGAATCAGCCCCAGCATTTT	CSARPITGNQPQHF
TRBD2	TRBJ2-1	TRBV13	-	TGTGCCAGCAGTCTAAGGGGAGGGTACAATGAGCAGTTCTTC	CASSLRGGYNEQFF
-	TRBJ1-3	TRBV20-1	-	TGCAGTGCTAGAGACCAGGACAGCTCTGGAAACACCATATATTTT	CSARDQDSSGNTIYF
-	TRBJ2-7	TRBV2	-	TGTGCCAGCAGTGCCCGCTACGAGCAGTACTTC	CASSARYEQYF
-	TRBJ1-5	TRBV5-6	-	TGTGCCAGCAGCGGGCCTCAGGGGCCTAATCAGCCCCAGCATTTT	CASSGPQGPNQPQHF
TRBD2	TRBJ2-3	TRBV30	-	TGTGCCTGGGAGACTAGCGGGGGCCCAGATACGCAGTATTTT	CAWETSGGPDTQYF
TRBD2	TRBJ2-7	TRBV5-1	-	TGCGCCAGCAGTTTGGGGTCCGGGGGGTCGAACTACGAGCAGTACTTC	CASSLGSGGSNYEQYF
-	TRBJ2-5	TRBV5-1	-	TGCGCCAGCAGCTTGACCCTCCGAGCCTACAAAGAGACCCAGTACTTC	CASSLTLRAYKETQYF
-	TRBJ2-2	TRBV6-2/TRBV6-3	-	TGTGCCAGCGCCCTCCTTAATGCTAACACCGGGGAGCTGTTTTTT	CASALLNANTGELFF
-	TRBJ1-5	TRBV5-1	-	TGCGCCAGCAGCTTGGATGTCAATCAGCCCCAGCATTTT	CASSLDVNQPQHF
TRBD2	TRBJ2-1	TRBV4-2	once	TGTGCCAGCAGCCAAGAAACTAGCGGAAATGAGCAGTTCTTC	CASSQETSGNEQFF
-	TRBJ2-4	TRBV3-1	once	TGTGCCAGCAGGCCTAGTTACACAAACATTCAGTACTTC	CASRPSYTNIQYF
TRBD1	TRBJ1-1	TRBV19	once	TGTGCCAGTAGCAAGGACAGGATCAACACTGAAGCTTTCTTT	CASSKDRINTEAFF
-	TRBJ2-3	TRBV29-1	-	TGCAGCGTTGACCCACTAGCAGAGGGGATCACAGATACGCAGTATTTT	CSVDPLAEGITDTQYF
TRBD1	TRBJ2-3	TRBV6-2/TRBV6-3	-	TGTGCCAGCAGTACTCCATTGGACAGGCTCACAGATACGCAGTATTTT	CASSTPLDRLTDTQYF
TRBD1	TRBJ1-1	TRBV10-3	-	TGTGCCGGGAAAGACAGGGAACTCGGTGAAGCTTTCTTT	CAGKDRELGEAFF
TRBD2	TRBJ2-2	TRBV9	-	TGTGCCAGCAGCGGGCGTTTAGCGGGGGGGCGAGCCGGGGAGCTGTTTTTT	CASSGRLAGGRAGELFF
-	TRBJ2-5	TRBV29-1	-	TGCAGCGTTGGGGCCCACAAGGGGACCCAGTACTTC	CSVGAHKGTQYF
-	TRBJ2-7	TRBV3-1	-	TGTGCCAGCAGCCAGGAGGTAGTCTGGTACGAGCAGTACTTC	CASSQEVVWYEQYF
-	TRBJ1-5	TRBV11-2	-	TGTGCCAGCAGCTTTCGGGGTACTTCCAATCAGCCCCAGCATTTT	CASSFRGTSNQPQHF
-	TRBJ1-1	TRBV30	-	TGTGCCTGGAGCCCAGCAGGGGAGGGGGTGAACACTGAAGCTTTCTTT	CAWSPAGEGVNTEAFF
-	TRBJ1-1	TRBV29-1	-	TGCAGCGTTGAAGATGACACCCGGAACACTGAAGCTTTCTTT	CSVEDDTRNTEAFF
TRBD1	TRBJ2-7	TRBV13	-	TGTGCCAGCAGCTCGGGACAGTACTACGAGCAGTACTTC	CASSSGQYYEQYF
TRBD2	TRBJ2-3	TRBV7-9	-	TGTGCCAGCAGCTTTAGCGGGCAGGGCACAGATACGCAGTATTTT	CASSFSGQGTDTQYF
-	TRBJ1-6	TRBV20-1	few	TGCAGTGCTAGGTCAGGGAGCTCCTATAATTCACCCCTCCACTTT	CSARSGSSYNSPLHF
-	TRBJ1-2	TRBV9	-	TGTGCCAGCAGCGTAGAGGCCCGGGGGAACTATGGCTACACCTTC	CASSVEARGNYGYTF
TRBD1	TRBJ1-2	TRBV29-1	-	TGCAGCGTGGAACAGGGGAATAATGGCTACACCTTC	CSVEQGNNGYTF
-	TRBJ2-3	TRBV28	-	TGTGCCAGCACCCTCCGGACTGAGAGCTACACAGATACGCAGTATTTT	CASTLRTESYTDTQYF
TRBD1	TRBJ2-1	TRBV7-3	-	TGTGCCAGCAGCTTCCTGGGACAGGACACCCTCTTCTTC	CASSFLGQDTLFF
-	TRBJ1-1	TRBV30	-	TGTGCCTGGAGCCTACCGGTTGGGGCGCGGACTGAAGCTTTCTTT	CAWSLPVGARTEAFF
-	TRBJ2-7	TRBV11-2	-	TGTGCCAGCAGCCCCGGGGCAGGGGTACGATACGAGCAGTACTTC	CASSPGAGVRYEQYF
-	TRBJ1-2	TRBV20-1	-	TGCAGTGCAATCGCCGCAAGGGTTAACTATGGCTACACCTTC	CSAIAARVNYGYTF
-	TRBJ2-3	TRBV7-8	-	TGTGCCAGCAGCTTAGAAAGCACAGATACGCAGTATTTT	CASSLESTDTQYF
-	TRBJ1-3	TRBV3-1	-	TGTGCCAGCAGCCAAGAGCCTATCTCTGGAAACACCATATATTTT	CASSQEPISGNTIYF
TRBD2	TRBJ2-5	TRBV7-2	-	TGTGCCAGCAGCTCACCTAGGGTAGCGGGTCCCGGGACCCAGTACTTC	CASSSPRVAGPGTQYF
TRBD1	TRBJ1-2	TRBV29-1	-	TGCAGCGTTGGACAGGGAAATAACTATGGCTACACCTTC	CSVGQGNNYGYTF
TRBD1	TRBJ2-1	TRBV30	-	TGTGCCTGGAATTTGGGACAGGGAGACAATGAGCAGTTCTTC	CAWNLGQGDNEQFF
TRBD1	TRBJ2-2	TRBV14	-	TGTGCCAGCAGCACGCGCTACAGGGGGCACACCGGGGAGCTGTTTTTT	CASSTRYRGHTGELFF
TRBD1	TRBJ2-7	TRBV20-1	-	TGCAGTGGGAGGACAGGGGTTCAGCAGTACTTC	CSGRTGVQQYF
-	TRBJ2-1	TRBV29-1	-	TGCAGCGTTGAAGACAGAGGGGGGGGCAATGAGCAGTTCTTC	CSVEDRGGGNEQFF
-	TRBJ2-1	TRBV30	-	TGTGCCTGGAGTGTACGCGGTACCTACAATGAGCAGTTCTTC	CAWSVRGTYNEQFF
-	TRBJ1-2	TRBV20-1	-	TGCAGTGCTAGAGATACCAGGGTGATATATGGCTACACCTTC	CSARDTRVIYGYTF
TRBD2	TRBJ2-3	TRBV20-1	-	TGCAGTGCTAGAGATATGAGACTAGCCCTCGGTACGCAGTATTTT	CSARDMRLALGTQYF